Detailed here is one T cell receptor beta chain. This sample is part of a study of lymphopenia after photon versus proton radiotherapy. The CDR3 spans 16 residues. Germline trimming cut 5 bases from V and 0 bases from J; bases unmatched to any gene: 10. Per the germline V gene, CDR1 is MRHNA and CDR2 is SNTAGT. The method was immunoSEQ multiplex PCR; TCRdb's version includes in-frame clones alone and lacks a portion of them. The data show approximately 150,000 clones, 70% to 90% seen once. The TCR comes from a man aged 45-60 years with gastric cancer. The sample was peripheral blood, taken from a patient treated with photon-based radiotherapy. The chain recombines TRBV6-4 with TRBJ2-7; TRBD1 aligns across 7 bases. For the CDR3, the DNA is TGTGCCAGCAGTCATCCCCGGGACAGTAACTCCTACGAGCAGTACTTC. Translation gives CASSHPRDSNSYEQYF.